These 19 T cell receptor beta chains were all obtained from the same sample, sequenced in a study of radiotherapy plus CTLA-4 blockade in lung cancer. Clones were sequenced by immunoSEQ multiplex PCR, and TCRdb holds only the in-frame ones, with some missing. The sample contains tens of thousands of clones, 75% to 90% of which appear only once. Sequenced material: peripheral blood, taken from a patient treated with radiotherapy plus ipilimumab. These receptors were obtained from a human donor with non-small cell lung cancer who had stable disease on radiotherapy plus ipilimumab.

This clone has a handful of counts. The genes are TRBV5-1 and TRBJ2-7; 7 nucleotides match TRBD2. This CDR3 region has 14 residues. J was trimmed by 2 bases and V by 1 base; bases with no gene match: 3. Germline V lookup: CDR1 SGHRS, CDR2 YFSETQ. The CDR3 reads CASSLTAGPYEQYF. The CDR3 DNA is TGCGCCAGCAGCTTGACAGCGGGGCCCTACGAGCAGTACTTC.

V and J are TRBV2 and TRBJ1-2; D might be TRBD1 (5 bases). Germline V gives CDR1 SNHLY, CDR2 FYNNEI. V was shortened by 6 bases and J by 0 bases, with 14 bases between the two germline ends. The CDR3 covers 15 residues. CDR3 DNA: TGTGCCAGCAGCCGGGACCCCAGTCCTAACTATGGCTACACCTTC. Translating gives CASSRDPSPNYGYTF.

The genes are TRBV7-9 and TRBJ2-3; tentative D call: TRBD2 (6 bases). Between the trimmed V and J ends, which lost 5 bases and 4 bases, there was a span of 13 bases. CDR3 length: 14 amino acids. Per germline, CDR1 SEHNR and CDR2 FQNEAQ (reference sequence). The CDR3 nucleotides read TGTGCCAGCAGCCCCGGGACTCCGCCAGATACGCAGTATTTT. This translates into CASSPGTPPDTQYF.

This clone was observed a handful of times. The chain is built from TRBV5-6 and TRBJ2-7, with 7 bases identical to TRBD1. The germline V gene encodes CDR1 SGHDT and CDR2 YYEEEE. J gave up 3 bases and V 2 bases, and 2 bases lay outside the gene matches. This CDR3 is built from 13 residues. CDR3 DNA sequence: TGTGCCAGCAGCTTTCCAGGGGGCTACGAGCAGTACTTC. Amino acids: CASSFPGGYEQYF.

Here the CDR3 reads CASSRKGVQDTQYF. DNA of the CDR3: TGCGCCAGCAGCCGGAAGGGGGTGCAAGATACGCAGTATTTT. The V call is TRBV5-1, the J call TRBJ2-3; D possibly corresponds to TRBD1 (6 bases). The V gene lost 4 bases and the J gene lost 5 bases, with 14 bases spanning the gap. CDR1 SGHRS and CDR2 YFSETQ come from the germline V gene. CDR3 size: 14 residues. Looking up the rest from reference TRBV5-1 and TRBJ2-3 gives the full variable domain: KAGVTQTPRYLIKTRGQQVTLSCSPISGHRSVSWYQQTPGQGLQFLFEYFSETQRNKGNFPGRFSGRQFSNSRSEMNVSTLELGDSALYLCASSRKGVQDTQYFGPGTRLTVL.

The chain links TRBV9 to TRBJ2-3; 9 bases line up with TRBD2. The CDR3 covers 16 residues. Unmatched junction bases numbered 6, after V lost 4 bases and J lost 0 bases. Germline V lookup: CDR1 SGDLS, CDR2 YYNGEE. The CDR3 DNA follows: TGTGCCAGCAGCCCCGGACTAGCGTCTAGCACAGATACGCAGTATTTT. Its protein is CASSPGLASSTDTQYF.

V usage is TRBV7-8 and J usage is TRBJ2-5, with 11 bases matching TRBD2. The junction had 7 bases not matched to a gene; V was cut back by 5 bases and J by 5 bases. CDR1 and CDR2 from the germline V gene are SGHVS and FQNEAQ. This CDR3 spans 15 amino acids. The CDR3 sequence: CASSKALAGVETQYF. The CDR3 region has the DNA TGTGCCAGCAGCAAGGCACTAGCGGGAGTCGAGACCCAGTACTTC.

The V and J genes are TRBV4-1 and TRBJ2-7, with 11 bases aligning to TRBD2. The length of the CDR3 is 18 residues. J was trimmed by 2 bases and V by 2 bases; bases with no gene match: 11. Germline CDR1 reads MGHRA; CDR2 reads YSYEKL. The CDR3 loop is CASSQPTSGAGVTYEQYF. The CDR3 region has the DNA TGCGCCAGCAGCCAACCGACTAGCGGGGCGGGCGTCACCTACGAGCAGTACTTC.

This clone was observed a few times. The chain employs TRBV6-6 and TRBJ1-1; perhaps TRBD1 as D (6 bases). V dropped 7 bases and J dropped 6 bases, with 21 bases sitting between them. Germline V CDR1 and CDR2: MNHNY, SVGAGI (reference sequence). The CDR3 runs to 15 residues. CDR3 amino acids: CASTYLQGGEAEAFF. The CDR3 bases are TGTGCCAGCACCTATCTACAGGGCGGGGAGGCTGAAGCTTTCTTT.

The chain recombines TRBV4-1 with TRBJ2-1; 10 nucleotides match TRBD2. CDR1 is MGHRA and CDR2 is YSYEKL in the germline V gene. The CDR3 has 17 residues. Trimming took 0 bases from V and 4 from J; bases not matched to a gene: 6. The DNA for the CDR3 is TGCGCCAGCAGCCAAGAGGAAGGGACTAGCGCATACAATGAGCAGTTCTTC. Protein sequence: CASSQEEGTSAYNEQFF.

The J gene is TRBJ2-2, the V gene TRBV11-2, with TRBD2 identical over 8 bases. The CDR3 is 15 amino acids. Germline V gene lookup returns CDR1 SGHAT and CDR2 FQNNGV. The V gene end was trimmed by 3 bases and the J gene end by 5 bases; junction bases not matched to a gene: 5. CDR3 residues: CASSFIGRETGELFF. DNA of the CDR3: TGTGCCAGCAGCTTTATCGGGAGGGAAACCGGGGAGCTGTTTTTT.

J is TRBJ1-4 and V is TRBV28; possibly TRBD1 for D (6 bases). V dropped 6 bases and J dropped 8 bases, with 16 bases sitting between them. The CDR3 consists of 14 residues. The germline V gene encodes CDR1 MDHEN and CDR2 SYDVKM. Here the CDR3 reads CASSSTDTGEKLFF. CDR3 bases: TGTGCCAGCAGCTCCACTGACACAGGGGAAAAACTGTTTTTT.

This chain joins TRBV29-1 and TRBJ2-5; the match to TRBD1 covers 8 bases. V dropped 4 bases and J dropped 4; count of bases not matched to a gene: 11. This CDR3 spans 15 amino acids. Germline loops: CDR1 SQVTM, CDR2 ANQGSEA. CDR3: CSVARGRGRGETQYF. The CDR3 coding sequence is TGCAGCGTTGCGAGGGGCAGGGGGCGTGGAGAGACCCAGTACTTC.

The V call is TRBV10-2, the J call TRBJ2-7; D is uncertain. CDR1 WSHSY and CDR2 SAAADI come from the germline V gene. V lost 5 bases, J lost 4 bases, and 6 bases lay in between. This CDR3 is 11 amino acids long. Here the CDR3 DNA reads TGCGCCAGCAGTCGCTGGTACGAGCAGTACTTC. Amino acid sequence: CASSRWYEQYF.

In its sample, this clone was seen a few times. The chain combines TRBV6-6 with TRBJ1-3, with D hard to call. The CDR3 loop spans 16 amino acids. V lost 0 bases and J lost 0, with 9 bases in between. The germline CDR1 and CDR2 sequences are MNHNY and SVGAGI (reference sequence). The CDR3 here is CASSYSTPSSGNTIYF. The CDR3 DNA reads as TGTGCCAGCAGTTACTCGACCCCCAGCTCTGGAAACACCATATATTTT.

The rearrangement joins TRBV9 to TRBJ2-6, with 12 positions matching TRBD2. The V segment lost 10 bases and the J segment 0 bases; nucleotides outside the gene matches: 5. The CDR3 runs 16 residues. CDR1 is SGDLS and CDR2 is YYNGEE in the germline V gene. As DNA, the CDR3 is TGTGCCCGGGGGACTAGCGGGTTCTCTGGGGCCAACGTCCTGACTTTC. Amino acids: CARGTSGFSGANVLTF. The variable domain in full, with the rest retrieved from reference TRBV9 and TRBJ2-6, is DSGVTQTPKHLITATGQRVTLRCSPRSGDLSVYWYQQSLDQGLQFLIQYYNGEERAKGNILERFSAQQFPDLHSELNLSSLELGDSALYFCARGTSGFSGANVLTFGAGSRLTVL.

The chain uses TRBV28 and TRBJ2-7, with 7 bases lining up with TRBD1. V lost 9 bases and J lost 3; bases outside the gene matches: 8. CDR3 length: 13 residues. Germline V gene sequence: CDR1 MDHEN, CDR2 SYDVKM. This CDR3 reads CASKGAGGYEQYF. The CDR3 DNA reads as TGTGCCAGTAAAGGGGCAGGGGGCTACGAGCAGTACTTC.

CDR3 protein: CASSPPGSGRAGDTQYF. CDR3 in DNA: TGCGCCAGCAGCCCCCCGGGTAGCGGGAGGGCGGGGGATACGCAGTATTTT. This sequence joins TRBV4-1 and TRBJ2-3; TRBD2 aligns across 11 bases. This CDR3 is 17 amino acids long. J lost 6 bases, V lost 4 bases, and 12 bases had no gene match. The germline V gene encodes CDR1 MGHRA and CDR2 YSYEKL.

The CDR3: CASSYDARTMNTEAFF. The CDR3 DNA sequence: TGTGCCAGCAGTTACGACGCCAGGACAATGAACACTGAAGCTTTCTTT. The chain has TRBV6-6 and TRBJ1-1; D possibly corresponds to TRBD1 (5 bases). Trimming removed 2 bases from V and 0 bases from J, with 13 bases in between. The length of the CDR3 is 16 residues. Germline lookup yields CDR1 MNHNY and CDR2 SVGAGI (reference sequence).